This note documents a single TCR beta chain sequence. As yet, its antigen is unknown. Per the germline V gene, CDR1 is MDHEN and CDR2 is SYDVKM. CDR3 size: 15 residues. V gave up 3 bases and J gave up 0 bases, with 9 bases separating them. This sample is drawn from a study of cytomegalovirus exposure and HLA in healthy donors. The overall study: The same platform was used for the 100 to 150 validation repertoires and the approximately 670 first-cohort repertoires, a later analysis reported. General study results and limits: The investigators catalogued some 160 TCR beta chains as cytomegalovirus-associated.

Sequencing used immunoSEQ multiplex PCR; TCRdb keeps in-frame clones, though not all of them. The sample lists 200,000 or so clones, 75% to 90% occurring once. This sequence was found in a man between 18 and 29 years old in good health and CMV-seropositive. Sequencing was done on a sample of PBMCs. V and J are TRBV28 and TRBJ1-5, with D hard to call. The CDR3 nucleotides are TGTGCCAGCAGTTTGAACAGATATAGCAATCAGCCCCAGCATTTT. It codes for CASSLNRYSNQPQHF.